This paragraph covers one T cell receptor beta chain sequence. The antigen this receptor binds is unknown. No clone much larger than this one lies a single base away; base qualities are absent. The V end gives up 3 bases and the J end 5 bases, leaving 5 bases in the junction not matched to a gene. According to the germline V gene, CDR1 reads MNHNS and CDR2 reads SASEGT. Reading from cysteine to phenylalanine, the CDR3 counts 14 amino acids. Only the CDR3 region is kept as DNA, spanning 42 bases read in frame from base 1. The data belong to a study of blood T cell repertoires in COVID-19 (dated by TCRdb to about 2020). A note on the overall study: Samples from collaborators originated in the United States, Italy and Spain and spanned both the acute and convalescent phases of COVID-19. Samples came from the ongoing ImmuneRACE study (first 160 participants) plus 1,254 subjects from 6 global collaborators. Where HLA class I and class II types were available, the types were taken from metadata supplied by the sample provider, not from assay-based typing. A de-identified subject ID, COVID-19 status, age in years and sex were almost always included in the sample metadata. The repertoires were released in a freely available public database meant as a resource for research on the immune response to SARS-CoV-2. The prospective study material was composed of cDNA or gDNA derived from T cells, B-cell-depleted T cells, or PBMCs. Deeply sampled blood TCRbeta repertoires from subjects exposed to, actively infected with, or recovered from COVID-19 were included in the dataset. What the research found in general, with its limitations: How much clinical and demographic metadata was included differed by source and by participant, and the metadata was provided uncurated.

In Seattle, one collaborating source enrolled patients while the infection was active and tracked those patients longitudinally over the course of disease. The collaborating institutions used their own protocols to collect whole blood in K2EDTA tubes. For TCRbeta analysis, collaborator samples were shipped as frozen whole blood, as isolated PBMCs, or as DNA extracted from either sample type. TCRbeta CDR3 regions were amplified from genomic DNA by means of the immunoSEQ Assay, a bias-controlled multiplex PCR. In the original analysis: Within the assay, amplification of reference gene primers was used to estimate how many nucleated cells each sample contained. Sequence reads were collapsed and filtered to measure the absolute abundance of every unique TCRbeta CDR3 rearrangement. Productive Simpson clonality was computed per sample as the square root of Simpson's diversity index over productive rearrangements. In TCRdb, the immuneACCESS table is reduced to in-frame sequences with V and J assigned. These tables do not hold every clone; where another copy was compared, an unresolved V gene accounts for under half, and the others remain unexplained. The DNA was the basis for D and trimming; V, J and clone size are from that table. The table for this sample lists 350,000 to 450,000 clones; 89% of them were counted only once. Roughly 1.4% of the sample is held by the ten biggest clonotypes.

The sequence derives from a woman between 35 and 50 years old with COVID-19, enrolled during active disease. The sequence is built from TRBV6-1 and TRBJ2-7, and TRBD1 matches 9 of the central bases. Sequenced material: peripheral blood. In nucleotides, the sequence is TGTGCCAGCAGTGAGGGGGACAGGGCCCACGAGCAGTACTTC. Protein translation: CASSEGDRAHEQYF.